These 21 T cell receptor beta chains were all obtained from the same sample, sequenced in a study of blood T cell repertoires in COVID-19. The data were produced by immunoSEQ multiplex PCR, yet TCRdb's version contains in-frame clones alone and is incomplete. Among about 240,000 clones listed, approximately 86% were seen once. Sequences were obtained from peripheral blood. The receptors originated from a woman in her 70s with active or convalescent COVID-19.

V and J are TRBV6-6 and TRBJ1-6; 10 bases align to TRBD1. J was trimmed by 9 bases and V by 5 bases; bases with no gene match: 13. The CDR3 length is 17 residues. The germline V gene encodes CDR1 MNHNY and CDR2 SVGAGI (reference sequence). CDR3 nucleotide sequence: TGTGCCAGCAGTCACACAGAGACAGGGGGCACCCCTTCACCCCTCCACTTT. It codes for CASSHTETGGTPSPLHF.

The chain is built from TRBV4-3 and TRBJ2-2; TRBD2 agrees at 8 bases. V trimming: 0 bases; J trimming: 0 bases; junction bases outside the gene matches: 3. Germline V gene sequence: CDR1 LGHNA, CDR2 YSLEER. The CDR3 runs 17 residues. CDR3 region: CASSQEYSGANTGELFF. In DNA, the CDR3 is TGCGCCAGCAGCCAAGAATATAGCGGGGCGAACACCGGGGAGCTGTTTTTT.

The chain has TRBV19 and TRBJ1-6; 10 bases are shared with TRBD1. Germline V gene lookup returns CDR1 LNHDA and CDR2 SQIVND (reference sequence). The CDR3 sequence is 16 residues long. Unmatched junction bases numbered 9, after V lost 5 bases and J lost 8 bases. The CDR3 reads CASSPNPGTGDSPLHF. Here the CDR3 DNA reads TGTGCCAGTAGTCCAAACCCCGGGACAGGGGATTCACCCCTCCACTTT. The full variable domain, with the rest looked up from reference TRBV19 and TRBJ1-6, is DGGITQSPKYLFRKEGQNVTLSCEQNLNHDAMYWYRQDPGQGLRLIYYSQIVNDFQKGDIAEGYSVSREKKESFPLTVTSAQKNPTAFYLCASSPNPGTGDSPLHFGNGTRLTVT.

The rearrangement joins TRBV15 to TRBJ2-3, with 8 bases aligning to TRBD2. Trimming cost V 9 bases and J 2 bases; bases outside gene matches: 10. The CDR3 contains 15 residues. CDR1 LNHNV and CDR2 YYDKDF come from the germline V gene (reference sequence). For the CDR3, the DNA is TGTGCCACACGCCCCCCGGGACTAGACACAGATACGCAGTATTTT. It yields the protein CATRPPGLDTDTQYF.

This CDR3 is CASSDPLAGLARTDTQYF. DNA for the CDR3: TGTGCCAGCAGTGATCCCCTAGCGGGACTCGCACGCACAGATACGCAGTATTTT. The chain carries TRBV2 and TRBJ2-3; 9 nucleotides agree with TRBD2. With 3 bases clipped from V and 1 base from J, the junction kept 11 bases outside the gene matches. This CDR3 has 18 residues. Germline loops: CDR1 SNHLY, CDR2 FYNNEI.

The chain has TRBV9 and TRBJ1-1, with no clear D. The V and J ends lost 2 bases and 3 bases respectively, with 8 bases between them. This CDR3 has 13 residues. Germline V lookup: CDR1 SGDLS, CDR2 YYNGEE. The CDR3 region has the DNA TGTGCCAGCAGCGTCTCCGGTCACACTGAAGCTTTCTTT. Protein product: CASSVSGHTEAFF.

This clone is a singleton in its sample. This chain connects TRBV19 to TRBJ2-3, with D uncertain. V shed 5 bases and J shed 7 bases, with 10 bases lying between them. CDR3 length: 12 amino acids. The germline V gene encodes CDR1 LNHDA and CDR2 SQIVND (reference sequence). CDR3: CASSLQSHTQYF. CDR3 DNA sequence: TGTGCCAGTAGTCTACAGTCACATACGCAGTATTTT.

The J gene is TRBJ1-6, the V gene TRBV5-4; D gene uncertain. This CDR3 has 17 amino acids. Germline V gene lookup returns CDR1 SGHNT and CDR2 YYREEE (reference sequence). V was pared by 7 bases and J by 4 bases, with 21 bases between. In DNA, the CDR3 is TGTGCCAGCCACAAGGGATGGCGGGGAGATTATAATTCACCCCTCCACTTT. Protein product: CASHKGWRGDYNSPLHF.

The chain employs TRBV4-3 and TRBJ2-7, with 7 bases matching TRBD1. Unmatched junction bases numbered 8, after V lost 0 bases and J lost 6 bases. This CDR3 spans 15 amino acids. The germline V gene encodes CDR1 LGHNA and CDR2 YSLEER. CDR3 amino acids: CASSQEGRGTPEQYF. DNA of the CDR3: TGCGCCAGCAGCCAAGAAGGCAGGGGGACGCCCGAGCAGTACTTC.

The chain uses TRBV5-1 and TRBJ2-3, with D possibly being TRBD2 (6 bases). With 9 bases removed from V and 2 bases from J, the gap between germline ends came to 13 bases. Germline V gene lookup returns CDR1 SGHRS and CDR2 YFSETQ. CDR3 length: 13 residues. The CDR3 DNA follows: TGCGCCACCAACCGGGGGAACACAGATACGCAGTATTTT. Amino acid sequence: CATNRGNTDTQYF.

The chain links TRBV7-2 to TRBJ1-3; D call uncertain. Deletions cut 0 bases from V and 0 bases from J, with 12 bases between. The germline V gene encodes CDR1 SGHTA and CDR2 FQGNSA. The CDR3 is 17 amino acids. Here the CDR3 reads CASSLARGGSSGNTIYF. DNA for the CDR3: TGTGCCAGCAGCTTAGCGCGGGGAGGGTCCTCTGGAAACACCATATATTTT.

This sequence joins TRBV18 and TRBJ1-4, with TRBD1 matching 12 bases. In germline, CDR1 is KGHSH, CDR2 LQKENI. The V and J ends lost 3 bases and 6 bases, in that order; junction bases with no gene match: 8. The CDR3 contains 17 residues. The DNA of the CDR3 is TGTGCCAGCTCACCCCCCGGGACAGGGGGCAGCTATGAAAAACTGTTTTTT. It yields the protein CASSPPGTGGSYEKLFF.

V is TRBV7-9 and J is TRBJ1-1; TRBD1 matches at 9 bases. Germline V gene data show CDR1 as SEHNR and CDR2 as FQNEAQ (reference sequence). The CDR3 consists of 15 residues. The V gene end was trimmed by 5 bases and the J gene end by 5 bases; junction bases not matched to a gene: 9. CDR3 region: CASSPYGTGSTEAFF. Here the CDR3 DNA reads TGTGCCAGCAGCCCCTATGGGACAGGGTCGACTGAAGCTTTCTTT.

This chain joins TRBV10-3 and TRBJ2-7; 7 bases agree with TRBD2. Germline loops: CDR1 ENHRY, CDR2 SYGVKD. The CDR3 runs to 13 residues. Trimming took 2 bases from V and 7 from J; bases not matched to a gene: 5. CDR3 coding DNA: TGTGCCATCAGTGAGCCGTGGGGGGGGGAGCAGTACTTC. Translation: CAISEPWGGEQYF.

This chain uses TRBV7-9 with TRBJ2-1; no reliable D call. This CDR3 comprises 15 residues. The V gene's germline CDR1 is SEHNR and CDR2 FQNEAQ (reference sequence). Trimming pared 2 bases from V and 9 bases from J, leaving 17 bases between. The CDR3 bases are TGTGCCAGCAGCTTAAGTGGCGGCTCATTCAGTGAGCAGTTCTTC. This gives the protein CASSLSGGSFSEQFF.

This clone was picked up one time. The rearrangement links TRBV7-9 to TRBJ1-4, with unresolved D. The ends were cut back, 4 bases at V and 8 bases at J, with 8 bases in the middle. The CDR3 contains 12 residues. CDR1 SEHNR and CDR2 FQNEAQ come from the germline V gene (reference sequence). The chain's CDR3 is CASSSPVEKLFF. The DNA for the CDR3 is TGTGCCAGCAGCTCCCCGGTGGAAAAACTGTTTTTT.

This clone was counted a single time. The chain has TRBV2 and TRBJ2-5; 7 bases are a match to TRBD1. V lost 8 bases, J lost 4 bases, and 10 bases stayed unmatched. The germline gives CDR1 SNHLY, CDR2 FYNNEI. The CDR3 length is 14 residues. The CDR3 nucleotides are TGTGCCAGCCGAACAAACAGGGGTACAGAGACCCAGTACTTC. This translates into CASRTNRGTETQYF.

The chain is built from TRBV6-4 and TRBJ1-1; no reliable D call. V lost 2 bases, J lost 0 bases, and 10 bases lay in between. Germline V gives CDR1 MRHNA, CDR2 SNTAGT. The CDR3 length is 15 residues. The CDR3 DNA follows: TGTGCCAGCAGTGACGGTCCAGGCATGAACACTGAAGCTTTCTTT. Protein: CASSDGPGMNTEAFF.

The chain combines TRBV5-1 with TRBJ1-2; 8 bases are a match to TRBD1. With V trimmed by 4 bases and J by 8 bases, 7 bases remained unmatched. CDR1 is SGHRS, CDR2 YFSETQ, per germline. CDR3 length: 13 residues. This CDR3 is CASSLQGGMGYTF. The CDR3 region has the DNA TGCGCCAGCAGCCTACAGGGGGGAATGGGCTACACCTTC.

V and J are TRBV18 and TRBJ1-1; 7 bases line up with TRBD1. Germline V lookup: CDR1 KGHSH, CDR2 LQKENI. CDR3 size: 13 residues. V shed 6 bases and J 1 base; nucleotides not matched to a gene: 2. CDR3 sequence reads: CASSRQGNTEAFF. CDR3 bases: TGTGCCAGCTCCCGACAGGGGAACACTGAAGCTTTCTTT. Full variable domain (missing parts from reference TRBV18 and TRBJ1-1): NAGVMQNPRHLVRRRGQEARLRCSPMKGHSHVYWYRQLPEEGLKFMVYLQKENIIDESGMPKERFSAEFPKEGPSILRIQQVVRGDSAAYFCASSRQGNTEAFFGQGTRLTVV.

The V and J genes are TRBV20-1 and TRBJ1-1; D is ambiguous. Germline-derived CDR1 and CDR2 are DFQATT and SNEGSKA (reference sequence). Deletions cut 3 bases from V and 12 bases from J, with 14 bases between. This CDR3 region has 11 residues. The CDR3 reads CSASSAQSPFF. The CDR3 nucleotides read TGCAGTGCTAGTAGCGCCCAGAGTCCTTTCTTT.